The clone carrying this T cell receptor beta chain has just one count. The data belong to a study of blood T cell repertoires in COVID-19. Study-wide background: Spain, Italy and the United States supplied samples that represented acute and convalescent COVID-19. Sample material is recorded as cDNA or gDNA derived from T cells, B-cell-depleted T cells, or PBMCs.

The authors' processing: Reference gene primer amplification gave nucleated cell count estimates. The method was immunoSEQ multiplex PCR; TCRdb's version includes in-frame clones alone and lacks a portion of them. The V and J calls and clone size are taken from that table; D and trimming were inferred from the DNA. The sample lists roughly 300,000 clones, approximately 91% occurring once. Germline V gene data show CDR1 as MDHEN and CDR2 as SYDVKM. After removal of 2 bases from V and 3 bases from J, the junction contained 7 bases not matched to a gene. This CDR3 comprises 17 residues. Seattle participants joined during active infection and were tracked over time.

The genes are TRBV28 and TRBJ2-1; 10 bases match TRBD1. The receptor was derived from a woman aged 25 to 39 with COVID-19, enrolled during active disease. Specimen: peripheral blood. The CDR3 region is CASSLPRTGGSYNEQFF. In DNA, the CDR3 is TGTGCCAGCAGTTTACCGAGGACAGGGGGGAGCTACAATGAGCAGTTCTTC.